A selection of T cell receptor beta chains follows, all from one sample in a study of human T cells and chemical hapten exposure. Each CDR3 protein gets one entry after TCRdb re-called the RACE reads with MiXCR. The table lists some 80,000 distinct CDR3 sequences, about 10% of them singletons. The specimen was whole blood, collected in connection with sensitization to the hapten diphenylcyclopropenone (DPC). Source of these receptors: a woman in her 50s with alopecia areata. Some clones in this sample may be carry-over from other donors' samples. CDR3s include the opening cysteine and the closing phenylalanine or tryptophan.

cdr3_aa	j_call	v_call
CSVVPGQGGPEQYF	TRBJ2-7	TRBV29-1
CASSLPQGSGNQPQHF	TRBJ1-5	TRBV7-2
CASSTGLAGFYEQYF	TRBJ2-7	TRBV12-3/TRBV12-4
CASSYAGKRQGNSPLHF	TRBJ1-6	TRBV28
CASSFNSVATGELFF	TRBJ2-2	TRBV5-1
CASSKLSDDTEAFF	TRBJ1-1	TRBV18
CAWSPGTFYEQYF	TRBJ2-7	TRBV30
CSARKGQGIGTGELFF	TRBJ2-2	TRBV20-1
CASAIGREFQPQHF	TRBJ1-5	TRBV27
CASSLDSSGRYEQYF	TRBJ2-7	TRBV7-2
CASSLEWRSPYTTSGNTIYF	TRBJ1-3	TRBV5-1
CSVRTGQETQYF	TRBJ2-5	TRBV29-1
CASSPPYEQYF	TRBJ2-7	TRBV21-1
CASSGGQGFLDEQFF	TRBJ2-1	TRBV11-1
CATSDFPQGNLFF	TRBJ2-1	TRBV24-1
CASSLIAQGNGYTF	TRBJ1-2	TRBV7-9
CASRRGMSSGNTIYF	TRBJ1-3	TRBV7-2
CSVEETGSFYGYTF	TRBJ1-2	TRBV29-1
CASSLWPHLNTGELFF	TRBJ2-2	TRBV5-6
CASSPGLGNLETQYF	TRBJ2-5	TRBV18
CASSRQGSSSYEQYF	TRBJ2-7	TRBV6-2/TRBV6-3
CSARSGSSQETQYF	TRBJ2-5	TRBV20-1
CSVELPGPEAFF	TRBJ1-1	TRBV29-1
CSAKLTGRYEQYF	TRBJ2-7	TRBV20-1
CASSSRSQVQAKNIQYF	TRBJ2-4	TRBV7-9
CASSLPAAGGGELFF	TRBJ2-2	TRBV6-5
CASKVGLTGTYEQYF	TRBJ2-7	TRBV19
CASSPYRDNYGYTF	TRBJ1-2	TRBV18
CSAPFSGNLREQYF	TRBJ2-7	TRBV20-1
CSVEVTGQPGNTIYF	TRBJ1-3	TRBV29-1
CASRTTGARETQYF	TRBJ2-5	TRBV2
CSAPPSGSYSEQFF	TRBJ2-1	TRBV20-1
CATTVGGTGELFF	TRBJ2-2	TRBV24-1
CASSPTGANIQYF	TRBJ2-4	TRBV6-2/TRBV6-3
CASSLSVEGARLDTEAFF	TRBJ1-1	TRBV5-1
CASSFRLALETQYF	TRBJ2-5	TRBV18
CASSVAPGTNEKLFF	TRBJ1-4	TRBV9
CASSLVRGGYGYSF	TRBJ1-2	TRBV5-6